What follows are 10 T cell receptor beta chains derived from one specimen sequenced in a study of response to subunit inactivated influenza vaccine (dated by TCRdb to the late 2010s). Libraries were constructed by RT-PCR. The listed sequencing device is Illumina HiSeq 2500. TCRdb redid the processing of the public reads, applying fastp at Q25 and MiXCR, and retained in-frame beta chains. A single entry per CDR3 protein holds the most common genes and DNA from its merged rows. The sample has about 240,000 distinct CDR3 sequences on record, about 12% of them singletons. The ten biggest clones cover 7.8% of the sample. The specimen comprised non-naive T cells sorted from PBMCs, sampled 14 to 15 days before vaccination. The sample's cell subset or site label, decoded: memory T cell fraction. These receptors were taken from a man between 50 and 59 years old who received an inactivated influenza vaccine. Donor details come from another sample of the same person, matched by shared clones.

A few counts support this clonotype. The chain combines TRBV20-1 with TRBJ2-3; 8 bases agree with TRBD2. Germline loops: CDR1 DFQATT, CDR2 SNEGSKA (reference sequence). The CDR3 covers 14 residues. Trimming at V came to 4 bases and at J to 5 bases, leaving 8 bases not matched to a gene. CDR3 DNA: TGCAGTGCTATACGCGGGGGGCGCGGAGATACGCAGTATTTT. It specifies CSAIRGGRGDTQYF.

This clonotype occurred a few times. CDR3 region: CSATLARPSTGELFF. CDR3 coding DNA: TGCAGTGCCACACTAGCGAGACCCTCCACCGGGGAGCTGTTTTTT. The rearrangement links TRBV20-1 to TRBJ2-2; 7 bases map to TRBD2. CDR1 is DFQATT, CDR2 SNEGSKA, per germline (reference sequence). V lost 6 bases to trimming and J lost 4 bases; unmatched junction nucleotides: 11. The CDR3 covers 15 residues.

This clonotype was counted at least ten times. In DNA form, the CDR3 reads TGTGCCAGCAGTTACTCAGGGGGGCGCACAGATACGCAGTATTTT. Translation: CASSYSGGRTDTQYF. The chain links TRBV6-2 or TRBV6-3 to TRBJ2-3; the D gene could be TRBD1 or TRBD2 (6 bases each). Germline V CDR1 and CDR2: MNHEY, SVGEGT. V was clipped by 0 bases and J by 1 base, with 8 bases between them. This CDR3 is 15 amino acids long.

This clonotype was picked up many times. The chain uses TRBV5-1 and TRBJ2-1; tentatively, D is TRBD1 (6 bases). This CDR3 is built from 15 residues. The V and J ends lost 4 bases and 1 base respectively, with 12 bases between them. CDR1 and CDR2 (germline): SGHRS, YFSETQ. Written as DNA, the CDR3 is TGCGCCAGCAGCCCCGAAAGGGGGTCCTACAATGAGCAGTTCTTC. Translation gives CASSPERGSYNEQFF.

J is TRBJ2-7 and V is TRBV27, with TRBD1 matching over 10 bases. V gave up 2 bases and J gave up 3 bases; unmatched junction bases: 4. The CDR3 has 15 residues. Germline assignment: CDR1 MNHEY and CDR2 SMNVEV (reference sequence). The CDR3 here is CASSLTGTGDYEQYF. The CDR3 region has the DNA TGTGCCAGCAGTTTAACCGGGACAGGGGACTACGAGCAGTACTTC.

V gene TRBV7-9 combines with J gene TRBJ2-7, with TRBD1 matching 7 bases. The V and J ends lost 5 bases and 5 bases, in that order; junction bases with no gene match: 9. Germline V CDR1 and CDR2: SEHNR, FQNEAQ (reference sequence). The CDR3 loop spans 14 amino acids. CDR3 sequence: CASSTGQTNHEQYF. The DNA for the CDR3 is TGTGCCAGCAGCACGGGACAGACGAATCACGAGCAGTACTTC. The whole variable domain, filled in from reference TRBV7-9 and TRBJ2-7, reads DTGVSQNPRHKITKRGQNVTFRCDPISEHNRLYWYRQTLGQGPEFLTYFQNEAQLEKSRLLSDRFSAERPKGSFSTLEIQRTEQGDSAMYLCASSTGQTNHEQYFGPGTRLTVT.

This clonotype was detected ten times or more. The gene calls are TRBV5-1 and TRBJ2-1, with D perhaps TRBD2 (6 bases). Trimming removed 8 bases from V and 6 bases from J, with 24 bases in between. The CDR3 has 16 amino acids. Germline V gene data show CDR1 as SGHRS and CDR2 as YFSETQ. The CDR3 DNA sequence: TGCGCCAGTGAACCGGGCGCCGGGAGTAGTCGCAATGAGCAGTTCTTC. The encoded protein is CASEPGAGSSRNEQFF.

V is TRBV9 and J is TRBJ2-2; 8 nucleotides align to TRBD2. V shed 0 bases, J shed 2 bases, and the junction held 3 bases outside the gene matches. The CDR3 spans 16 residues. Germline assignment: CDR1 SGDLS and CDR2 YYNGEE. The CDR3 bases are TGTGCCAGCAGCGTAGAACTAGCGGTAAACACCGGGGAGCTGTTTTTT. Protein product: CASSVELAVNTGELFF.

The rearrangement joins TRBV20-1 to TRBJ2-3; D gene unclear. The CDR3 length is 15 residues. V lost 0 bases and J lost 0, with 10 bases in between. CDR1 and CDR2 (germline): DFQATT, SNEGSKA (reference sequence). DNA of the CDR3: TGCAGTGCTAGAGATCCGCGTGGAAGCACAGATACGCAGTATTTT. Translated: CSARDPRGSTDTQYF.

Many counts were recorded for this clonotype. V and J are TRBV11-2 and TRBJ2-5; 10 bases align to TRBD2. V shed 1 base, J shed 2 bases, and the junction held 10 bases outside the gene matches. The CDR3 consists of 18 residues. Germline V lookup: CDR1 SGHAT, CDR2 FQNNGV. The CDR3 sequence: CASSLGVLAGEAQETQYF. CDR3 nucleotides: TGTGCCAGCAGCTTAGGTGTGCTAGCGGGGGAAGCACAAGAGACCCAGTACTTC.